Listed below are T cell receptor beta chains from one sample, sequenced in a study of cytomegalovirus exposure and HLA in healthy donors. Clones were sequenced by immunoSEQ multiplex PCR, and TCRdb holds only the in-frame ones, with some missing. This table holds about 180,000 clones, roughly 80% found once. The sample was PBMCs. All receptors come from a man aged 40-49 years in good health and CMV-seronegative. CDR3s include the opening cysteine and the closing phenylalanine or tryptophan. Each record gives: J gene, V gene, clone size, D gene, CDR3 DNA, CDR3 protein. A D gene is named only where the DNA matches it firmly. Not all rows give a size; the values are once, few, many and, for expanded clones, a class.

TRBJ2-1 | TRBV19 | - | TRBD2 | TGTGCCAGTAGTATAGGGGGGGGTAGTAATGAGCAGTTCTTC | CASSIGGGSNEQFF
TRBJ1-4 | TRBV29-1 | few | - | TGCAGCGTTGATCAGGGCTCAACGGAAAAACTGTTTTTT | CSVDQGSTEKLFF
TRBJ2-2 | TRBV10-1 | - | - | TGCGCCAGCAGCCTCTCTGCCGGGGAGCTGTTTTTT | CASSLSAGELFF
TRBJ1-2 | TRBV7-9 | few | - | TGTGCCAGCAGCTCAGGGACAAGGGCTAACTATGGCTACACCTTC | CASSSGTRANYGYTF
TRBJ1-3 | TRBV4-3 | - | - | TGCGCCAGCAGCCAGGGGGCCTCCTCTGGAAACACCATATATTTT | CASSQGASSGNTIYF
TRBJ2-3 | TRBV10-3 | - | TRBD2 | TGTGCCATCAGTGAGAAGCGGGGTAGCACAGATACGCAGTATTTT | CAISEKRGSTDTQYF
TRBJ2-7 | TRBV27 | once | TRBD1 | TGTGCCAGCAGTACCGGGACAGGGGGCTTCGAGCAGTACTTC | CASSTGTGGFEQYF
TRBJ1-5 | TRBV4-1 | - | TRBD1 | TGCGCCAGCAGCCAAGATAGCCAAGGACAGGGTTGGTATCAGCCCCAGCATTTT | CASSQDSQGQGWYQPQHF
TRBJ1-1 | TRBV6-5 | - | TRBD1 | TGTGCCACCTACTCAGGGGGCTTCACTGAAGCTTTCTTT | CATYSGGFTEAFF
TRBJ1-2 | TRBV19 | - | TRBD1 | TGTGCCAGTAGTACCGACAGGGCTCTAGGAGGCTACACCTTC | CASSTDRALGGYTF
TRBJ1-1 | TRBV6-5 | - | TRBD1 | TGTGCCAGCAGTCGACAGGGGCGCTACACTGAAGCTTTCTTT | CASSRQGRYTEAFF
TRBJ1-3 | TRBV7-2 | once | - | TGTTCCAGCAGCTTAGAACAGGCTAAAGTCTCTGGAAACACCATATATTTT | CSSSLEQAKVSGNTIYF
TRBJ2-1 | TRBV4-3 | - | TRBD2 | TGCGCCAGCAGGACTAGCCTATCCTACAATGAGCAGTTCTTC | CASRTSLSYNEQFF
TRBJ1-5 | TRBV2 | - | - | TGTGCCAGCAGTGATAACGTTGGAGGGAATCAGCCCCAGCATTTT | CASSDNVGGNQPQHF
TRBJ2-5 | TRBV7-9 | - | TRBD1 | TGTTCCAGCAGTGGACAGGGACAGACCCAGTACTTC | CSSSGQGQTQYF
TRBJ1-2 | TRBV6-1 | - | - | TGTGCCAGCAGTGAAACGGTTACTAACTATGGCTACACCTTC | CASSETVTNYGYTF
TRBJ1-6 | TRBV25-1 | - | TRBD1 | TGTGCCAGCAGGGGGGAGTTACAGGGACAGTCACCCCTCCACTTT | CASRGELQGQSPLHF
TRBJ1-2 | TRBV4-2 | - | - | TGTGCCAGCAGCCAAGTGGGTGACTTGGGTCGGCTTAACTATGGCTACACCTTC | CASSQVGDLGRLNYGYTF
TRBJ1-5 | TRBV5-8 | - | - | TGTGCCAGCAGCTTGACAAGCAATCAGCCCCAGCATTTT | CASSLTSNQPQHF
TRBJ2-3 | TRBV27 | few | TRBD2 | TGTGCCAGCAGGCCGGCGGGGGGGTGGGATACGCAGTATTTT | CASRPAGGWDTQYF
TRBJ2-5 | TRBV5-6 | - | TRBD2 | TGTGCCAGCAGCTTGGTAGCTGGGGTTAGCGGGGGAGAAGAGACCCAGTACTTC | CASSLVAGVSGGEETQYF
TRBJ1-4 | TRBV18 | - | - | TGTGCCAGCTCACCACGCCCGGGTGCAACTAATGAAAAACTGTTTTTT | CASSPRPGATNEKLFF
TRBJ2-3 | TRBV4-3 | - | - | TGCGCCAGCAGCCAAGATGACTACACAGATACGCAGTATTTT | CASSQDDYTDTQYF
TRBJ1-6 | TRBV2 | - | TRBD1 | TGTGCCAGCAGGCCGACAGGGGATTATTTTTCACCCCTCCACTTT | CASRPTGDYFSPLHF
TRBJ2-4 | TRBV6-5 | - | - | TGTGCCAGCAGGGGAGGGGGGGCCAAAAACATTCAGTACTTC | CASRGGGAKNIQYF
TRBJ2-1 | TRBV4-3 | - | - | TGCGCCAGCAGCCAAGATCCCTTCACTAGCCTATCATACAATGAGCAGTTCTTC | CASSQDPFTSLSYNEQFF
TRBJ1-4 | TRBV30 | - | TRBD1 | TGTGCCTGGGGTGGGGGACAGCGTAGTGAAAAACTGTTTTTT | CAWGGGQRSEKLFF
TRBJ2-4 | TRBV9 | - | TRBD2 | TGTGCCAGCAGCGGACCCGGGGGGAACATTCAGTACTTC | CASSGPGGNIQYF
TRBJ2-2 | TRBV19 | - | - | TGTGCCAGTAGTATGAGGGTTCTCGGCGGGGAGCTGTTTTTT | CASSMRVLGGELFF
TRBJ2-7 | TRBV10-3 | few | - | TGTGCCATCAGCCTCGACACCGGGACTGCCGCCTACGAGCAGTACTTC | CAISLDTGTAAYEQYF
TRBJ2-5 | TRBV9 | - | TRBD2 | TGTGCCAGCAGTGTGACTAGCGGGAGATGGGAGACCCAGTACTTC | CASSVTSGRWETQYF
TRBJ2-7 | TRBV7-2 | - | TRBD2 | TGTGCCAGCAGCTTAGGCAGCGGGGGGAACTACGAGCAGTACTTC | CASSLGSGGNYEQYF
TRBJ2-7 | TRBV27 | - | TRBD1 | TGTGCCAGCAGCCTCTCACCGGGACAGGGTATCTACGAGCAGTACTTC | CASSLSPGQGIYEQYF
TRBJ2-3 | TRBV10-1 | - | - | TGCGCCAGCAGTGAGTTAGAGATCTCAGATACGCAGTATTTT | CASSELEISDTQYF
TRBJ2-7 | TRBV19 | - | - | TGTGCAAGAGGGGGGGGGAGCTCCTACGAGCAGTACTTC | CARGGGSSYEQYF
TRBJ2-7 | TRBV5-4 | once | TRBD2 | TGTGCCAGCAGCCCGGGGACTAGCGGGAGGTCACCCTACGAGCAGTACTTC | CASSPGTSGRSPYEQYF
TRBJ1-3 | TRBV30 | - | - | TGTGCCTGGAGTGTACGGGAGACTGGCAACACCATATATTTT | CAWSVRETGNTIYF
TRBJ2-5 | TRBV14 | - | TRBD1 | TGTGCCAGCAGCACGCGGACAGGGGAGACCCAGTACTTC | CASSTRTGETQYF
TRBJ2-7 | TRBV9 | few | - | TGTGCCAGCAGCGTAAGCCGCCTAGTGGTCTACGAGCAGTACTTC | CASSVSRLVVYEQYF
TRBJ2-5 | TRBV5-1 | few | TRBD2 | TGCGCCAGCAGCCGGACTAGCGGGGTCGGGGAGCAGTACTTC | CASSRTSGVGEQYF
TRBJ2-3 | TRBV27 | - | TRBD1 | TGTGCCAGCAGTTGGGGACAGGGCCCAGATACGCAGTATTTT | CASSWGQGPDTQYF
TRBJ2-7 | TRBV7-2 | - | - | TGTGCCAGCAGCTACCAGGGACTCACGAGCCACGAGCAGTACTTC | CASSYQGLTSHEQYF
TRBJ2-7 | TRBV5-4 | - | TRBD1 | TGTGCCAGCAGCTCGCCCCCGGGACAGGGCCACGAGCAGTACTTC | CASSSPPGQGHEQYF
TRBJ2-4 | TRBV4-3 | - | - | TGCGCCAGCAGCCAAGATCGGGCAGGGTTGGACATTCAGTACTTC | CASSQDRAGLDIQYF
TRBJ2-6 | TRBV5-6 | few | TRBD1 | TGTGCCAGCAGCTTGGCGGGTCAGGGGGTCTCTGGGGCCAACGTCCTGACTTTC | CASSLAGQGVSGANVLTF
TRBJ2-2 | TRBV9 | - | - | TGTGCCAGCAGCGTAGGAGGTATGAACACCGGGGAGCTGTTTTTT | CASSVGGMNTGELFF
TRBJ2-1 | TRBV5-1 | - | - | TGCGCCAGCAGCTTCGGTGTCTCCTACAATGAGCAGTTCTTC | CASSFGVSYNEQFF
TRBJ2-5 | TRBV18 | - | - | TGTGCCAGCTCACCACCGCTGGCCCTCCAAGAGACCCAGTACTTC | CASSPPLALQETQYF
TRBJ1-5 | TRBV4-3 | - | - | TGCGCCAGCAGTCCCCAGGAGGGGCCCAATCAGCCCCAGCATTTT | CASSPQEGPNQPQHF
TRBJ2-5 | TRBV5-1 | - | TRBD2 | TGCGCCAGCAGCCCGCGACTAGCGGGGGTCGAGACCCAGTACTTC | CASSPRLAGVETQYF
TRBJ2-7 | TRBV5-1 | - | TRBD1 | TGCGCCAGCAGCGAGAGACAGGGTCTGACCTACGAGCAGTACTTC | CASSERQGLTYEQYF
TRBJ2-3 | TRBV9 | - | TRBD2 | TGTGCCAGCAGCGGACACGGGGGGACTAGCACAGATACGCAGTATTTT | CASSGHGGTSTDTQYF
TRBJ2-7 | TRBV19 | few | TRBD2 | TGTGCCAGTAGTATTTCTAGCGGGAAATCCATCTACGAGCAGTACTTC | CASSISSGKSIYEQYF
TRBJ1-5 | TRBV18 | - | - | TGTGCCAGCTCAACCTTGACAGGCGGAAATCAGCCCCAGCATTTT | CASSTLTGGNQPQHF
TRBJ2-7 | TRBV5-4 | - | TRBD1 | TGTGCCAGCAACAGAAGGGACAGCTACGAGCAGTACTTC | CASNRRDSYEQYF
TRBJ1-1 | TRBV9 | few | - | TGTGCCAGCAGCGTTGGGGCCATTCAGAACACTGAAGCTTTCTTT | CASSVGAIQNTEAFF
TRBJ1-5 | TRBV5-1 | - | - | TGCGCCAGCAGCCCGACAGGAGATCAGCCCCAGCATTTC | CASSPTGDQPQHF
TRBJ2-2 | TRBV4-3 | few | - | TGCGCCAGCAGCCAAGGGTACGGCCGGACATTGAACACCGGGGAGCTGTTTTTT | CASSQGYGRTLNTGELFF
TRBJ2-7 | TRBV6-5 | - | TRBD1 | TGTGCCAGCAGTTACCGGGGGACAGGAGACTACGAGCAGTACTTC | CASSYRGTGDYEQYF
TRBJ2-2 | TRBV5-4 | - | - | TGTGCCAGCAGCTTCAGGATCTCGAACACCGGGGAGCTGTTTTTT | CASSFRISNTGELFF